One T cell receptor (beta chain) is described in this entry. This record belongs to a study of CD8 T cells in ankylosing spondylitis. With 7 bases clipped from V and 6 bases from J, the junction kept 9 bases outside the gene matches. The CDR3 consists of 14 residues. TCRdb re-called the 5' RACE reads with MiXCR, one entry per CDR3 protein. The repertoire has approximately 110,000 distinct CDR3 sequences, 24% of them found once; the top ten carry 9% to 15%. This chain links TRBV12-3 or TRBV12-4 with TRBJ1-5; the match to TRBD1 covers 7 bases. The specimen was synovial fluid, either unsorted or a sorted T cell fraction (not recorded which). This clonotype was sampled from a male donor with ankylosing spondylitis. The CDR3 here is CASTTGDGIQPQHF. The CDR3 nucleotides read TGTGCCAGCACCACAGGGGACGGAATTCAGCCCCAGCATTTT.